This TCR beta chain was profiled in a study of blood T cells in healthy people across ages. It was with a sample-barcoded 5' primer and a J-beta primer mix that a second PCR of roughly 6 to 12 cycles was run. Researchers report that each sample yielded at least 3 million CDR3-containing paired-end reads. One entry per CDR3 protein, called by TCRdb with MiXCR from the 5' RACE reads. Here the sample spans 800,000 or so distinct CDR3 sequences, around 45% being singletons. Germline lookup yields CDR1 SGHRS and CDR2 YFSETQ. This CDR3 is built from 18 residues. Germline trimming cut 0 bases from V and 9 bases from J; bases unmatched to any gene: 13.

This rearrangement joins TRBV5-1 to TRBJ2-1, with TRBD2 matching 12 bases. The sample taken for sequencing was blood. The TCR sequence derives from a man at least 80 years old in good health. As DNA, the CDR3 is TGCGCCAGCAGCTTGGGGGCCGGGGAACTAGCGGGAGGAGGTGAGCAGTTCTTC. Its translation: CASSLGAGELAGGGEQFF.